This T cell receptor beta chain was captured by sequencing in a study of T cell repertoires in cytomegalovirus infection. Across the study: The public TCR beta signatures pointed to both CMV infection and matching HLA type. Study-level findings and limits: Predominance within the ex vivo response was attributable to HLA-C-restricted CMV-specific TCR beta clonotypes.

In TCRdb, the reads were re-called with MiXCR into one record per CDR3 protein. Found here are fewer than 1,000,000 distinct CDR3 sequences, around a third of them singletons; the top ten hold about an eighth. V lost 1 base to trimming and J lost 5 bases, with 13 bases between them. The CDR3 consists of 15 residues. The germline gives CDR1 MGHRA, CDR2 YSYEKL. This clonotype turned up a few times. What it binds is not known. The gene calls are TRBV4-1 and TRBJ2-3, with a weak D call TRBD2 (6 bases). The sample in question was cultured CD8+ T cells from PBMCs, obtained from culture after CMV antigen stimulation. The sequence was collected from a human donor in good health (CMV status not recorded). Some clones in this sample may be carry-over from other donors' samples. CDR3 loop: CASSQGDSLGDTQYF. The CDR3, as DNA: TGCGCCAGCAGCCAAGGGGACTCACTGGGAGATACGCAGTATTTT.